This T cell receptor beta chain was recovered during a study of blood T cell repertoires in COVID-19. Across the study: The cDNA or gDNA used as material had been derived from T cells, B-cell-depleted T cells, or PBMCs.

The repertoire was sequenced with immunoSEQ multiplex PCR; TCRdb's copy has only in-frame clones and lacks some. The sample records 20,000 to 25,000 clones, about 78% being singletons. The sample consisted of peripheral blood. The receptor comes from a man in his sixties with active COVID-19.

The CDR3 region has the DNA TGTGCCAGCAGTCGTTGGGGCCTATTTAACTATGGCTACACCTTC. As protein: CASSRWGLFNYGYTF. V is TRBV6-5 and J is TRBJ1-2; D is possibly TRBD1 (5 bases). V was trimmed by 5 bases and J by 1 base, leaving 14 bases between them. This CDR3 is built from 15 residues. CDR1 is MNHEY and CDR2 is SVGAGI in the germline V gene.